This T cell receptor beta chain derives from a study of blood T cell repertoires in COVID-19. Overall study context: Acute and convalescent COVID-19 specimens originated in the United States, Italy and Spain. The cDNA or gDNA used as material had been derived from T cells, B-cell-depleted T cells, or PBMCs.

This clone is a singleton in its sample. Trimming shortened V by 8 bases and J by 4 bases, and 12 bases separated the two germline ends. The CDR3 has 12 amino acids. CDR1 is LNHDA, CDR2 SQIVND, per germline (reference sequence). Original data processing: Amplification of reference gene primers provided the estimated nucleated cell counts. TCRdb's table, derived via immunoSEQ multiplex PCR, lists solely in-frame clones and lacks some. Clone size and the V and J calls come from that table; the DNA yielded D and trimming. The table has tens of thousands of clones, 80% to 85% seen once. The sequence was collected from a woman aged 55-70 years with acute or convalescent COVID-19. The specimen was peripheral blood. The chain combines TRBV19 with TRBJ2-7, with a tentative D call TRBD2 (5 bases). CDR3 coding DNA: TGTGCCAGTGGGAGACACCAGTACGAGCAGTACTTC. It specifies CASGRHQYEQYF.